The subject of this entry is one T cell receptor beta chain. The sample is drawn from a study of T-cell memory formation after mild COVID-19. TCRdb recomputed calls from the 5' RACE reads with MiXCR, one row per CDR3 protein. The sample consists of 300,000 to 350,000 distinct CDR3 sequences, roughly a fifth of them appearing once. Sequencing was performed on PBMCs or a T cell subset sorted from them (not recorded which). The source is a man aged 18 to 29 who had mild COVID-19 (a few samples of this study predate the infection). Cell type and time point are not known.

CDR3 protein: CASSLVTGDNSPLHF. The DNA of the CDR3 is TGTGCCAGCAGCTTAGTGACAGGGGATAATTCACCCCTCCACTTT. The chain is built from TRBV7-8 and TRBJ1-6; 8 bases agree with TRBD1. This CDR3 is 15 amino acids long. Trimming cost V 1 base and J 5 bases; bases outside gene matches: 1. Germline CDR1 is SGHVS and CDR2 is FQNEAQ.